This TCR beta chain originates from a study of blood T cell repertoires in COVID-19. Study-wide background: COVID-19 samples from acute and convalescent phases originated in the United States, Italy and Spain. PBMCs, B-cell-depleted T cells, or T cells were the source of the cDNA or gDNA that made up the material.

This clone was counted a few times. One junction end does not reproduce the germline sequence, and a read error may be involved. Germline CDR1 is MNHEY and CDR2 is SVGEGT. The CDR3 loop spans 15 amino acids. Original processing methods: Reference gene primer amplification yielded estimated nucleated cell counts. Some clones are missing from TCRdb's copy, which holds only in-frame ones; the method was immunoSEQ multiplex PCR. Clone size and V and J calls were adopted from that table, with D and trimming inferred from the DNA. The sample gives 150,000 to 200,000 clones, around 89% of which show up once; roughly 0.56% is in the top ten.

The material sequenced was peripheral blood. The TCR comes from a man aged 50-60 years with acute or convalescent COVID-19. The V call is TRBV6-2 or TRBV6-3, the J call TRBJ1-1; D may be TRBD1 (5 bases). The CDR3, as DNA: TGTGCCAGCAGTCGCCACCGGGAGAACGCAGGGTACGCGAACTTT. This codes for CASSRHRENAGYANF.